This TCR beta chain was obtained from a study of blood T cell dynamics during melanoma immunotherapy. Sequenced by immunoSEQ multiplex PCR; TCRdb stores in-frame clones only, minus some. In the table there are under 15,000 clones, 85% to 90% of which are singletons. Time point noted: week 3, after first cycle of checkpoint inhibitor. Sampling occurred pretreatment (T0) and at week 3 (W3), after cycle one of checkpoint blockade. Response was assessed by RECIST 1.1 at 12 weeks, except a couple of rapid progressors. V was pared by 8 bases and J by 1 base, with 9 bases between. The germline V gene has CDR1 SGHVS and CDR2 FQNEAQ. The CDR3 spans 12 residues.

The sequence was obtained from a human donor with melanoma. The input for sequencing was blood, taken from a patient treated with checkpoint blockade. This rearrangement joins TRBV7-8 to TRBJ2-7, with TRBD1 as a possible D gene (5 bases). The CDR3 protein is CASQGRSYEQYF. The CDR3 DNA follows: TGTGCCAGCCAGGGTAGATCCTACGAGCAGTACTTC.